The text below deals with one TCR beta chain. Authors' methods: Estimation of nucleated cell counts was performed using reference gene primer amplification. The repertoire was sequenced with immunoSEQ multiplex PCR; TCRdb's copy has only in-frame clones and lacks some. The V and J calls and clone size were taken over from that table, and D and trimming were inferred from the DNA. This sample carries 110,000 to 150,000 clones, approximately 87% of them seen once, and the ten largest clones take approximately 10%. These data originate in a study of blood T cell repertoires in COVID-19. Study background: In each case, the material was cDNA or gDNA derived from T cells, B-cell-depleted T cells, or PBMCs.

The J segment lost 4 bases and the V segment lost 4 bases, leaving 7 bases of the junction unmatched. The CDR3 spans 15 residues. CDR1 is SGDLS and CDR2 is YYNGEE in the germline V gene. Adults between about 18 and 89 years of age took part from more than 20 US areas. Symptom resolution, clearance, or two negative PCRs marked donors in Cohort 3 as recovered. The rearrangement links TRBV9 to TRBJ1-5, with 8 bases identical to TRBD1. Sequencing used PBMCs or T cells enriched from blood (not recorded which). The source of this sequence is a man in his fifties or sixties who had recovered from COVID-19. CDR3 amino acids: CASSPRTGRNQPQHF. The CDR3, as DNA: TGTGCCAGCAGCCCAAGGACAGGGCGGAATCAGCCCCAGCATTTT.